Listed below are T cell receptor beta chains from one sample, sequenced in a study of T-cell memory formation after mild COVID-19. TCRdb called the 5' RACE reads again in MiXCR, with one record for every CDR3 protein. The sample has 120,000 or so distinct CDR3 sequences, approximately 6.3% seen once; the top ten hold about 2.2%. The source material was PBMCs or a T cell subset sorted from them (not recorded which). These receptors originate from an adult woman who had mild COVID-19 (a few samples of this study predate the infection). Cell type and time point are not known. Both conserved end residues are part of each CDR3. Each record gives: V gene, J gene, D gene, clone size, CDR3 protein, CDR3 DNA. D genes are given only for firm matches. The size entry is marked missing in some rows and otherwise reads once, few, many or a size class.

TRBV2	TRBJ2-6	TRBD1	few	CASSGDRGRSAGANVLTF	TGTGCCAGCAGTGGGGACAGGGGGCGCTCAGCTGGGGCCAACGTCCTGACTTTC
TRBV4-2	TRBJ2-1	TRBD2	few	CASRLAGVKSNEQFF	TGTGCCAGCAGGCTAGCGGGAGTTAAGAGCAATGAGCAGTTCTTC
TRBV29-1	TRBJ2-3	TRBD1	.	CSVDPAGTGGSSTDTQYF	TGCAGCGTAGATCCAGCCGGGACAGGGGGTTCGTCCACAGATACGCAGTATTTT
TRBV7-2	TRBJ2-3	TRBD2	many	CASSLTPSGTDTQYF	TGTGCCAGCAGCTTAACACCTAGCGGGACAGATACGCAGTATTTT
TRBV5-1	TRBJ2-1	.	many	CASSLRTERNEQFF	TGCGCCAGCAGCCTGAGGACAGAAAGGAATGAGCAGTTCTTC
TRBV4-1	TRBJ2-2	.	.	CASSQVGTGELFF	TGCGCCAGCAGCCAAGTGGGTACCGGGGAGCTGTTTTTT
TRBV15	TRBJ2-3	.	few	CATSRSGPTDTQYF	TGTGCCACCAGCAGAAGCGGGCCCACAGATACGCAGTATTTT
TRBV12-3/TRBV12-4	TRBJ2-6	.	few	CASGLWSGANVLTF	TGTGCCAGCGGGTTATGGTCTGGGGCCAACGTCCTGACTTTC
TRBV4-3	TRBJ2-4	TRBD2	many	CASSQASSLAGGGNIQYF	TGCGCCAGCAGCCAAGCTTCATCTTTGGCGGGAGGGGGGAACATTCAGTACTTC
TRBV12-3/TRBV12-4	TRBJ2-3	TRBD2	.	CASSSFWTSGRSTDTQYF	TGTGCCAGCAGTTCCTTCTGGACTAGCGGGAGGTCAACAGATACGCAGTATTTT
TRBV12-3/TRBV12-4	TRBJ2-7	TRBD2	.	CASSLGLGLGIYEQYF	TGTGCCAGCAGTTTGGGGTTGGGACTAGGGATCTACGAGCAGTACTTC
TRBV7-3	TRBJ2-1	TRBD2	.	CASSLGASGSSYEQFF	TGTGCCAGCAGCTTAGGGGCTAGCGGGAGTAGTTATGAGCAGTTCTTC
TRBV6-5	TRBJ1-5	TRBD1	.	CASSSGGQPQHF	TGTGCCAGCAGTTCAGGGGGCCAGCCCCAGCATTTT
TRBV5-8	TRBJ1-2	.	.	CASRVWDGYTF	TGTGCCAGCAGGGTATGGGATGGCTACACCTTC
TRBV29-1	TRBJ2-7	TRBD2	.	CSVGRGAGGIEQYF	TGCAGCGTCGGGCGAGGAGCGGGAGGGATCGAGCAGTACTTC
TRBV4-1	TRBJ2-7	TRBD1	few	CASSHRTGGVEQYF	TGCGCCAGCAGCCATAGGACAGGGGGAGTCGAGCAGTACTTC